The clone carrying this TCR beta chain was detected once. The sample originates from a study of shared clonotypes between healthy human individuals. TCRdb's table, derived via immunoSEQ multiplex PCR, lists solely in-frame clones and lacks some. The table lists about 710,000 clones, 55% to 75% of them singletons, with approximately 1.8% in the top ten. Per germline, CDR1 SGDLS and CDR2 YYNGEE. The CDR3 contains 17 residues. V lost 3 bases to trimming and J lost 2 bases; unmatched junction nucleotides: 9. This sequence originates from a woman in her 30s in good health. The chain links TRBV9 to TRBJ2-5, with TRBD1 identical over 11 bases. The sample comprised memory CD4+ T cells sorted from blood. Subset in this sample: CD45RA-negative fraction. CDR3 residues: CASSARTGGAVQETQYF. In DNA form, the CDR3 reads TGTGCCAGCAGCGCGAGGACAGGGGGCGCCGTACAAGAGACCCAGTACTTC.